Included here is one TCR beta chain sequence, with context. The antigen remains undetermined. The length of the CDR3 is 15 residues. The germline V and J ends were trimmed by 0 bases and 7 bases, with 14 bases remaining between them. CDR1 SGHRS and CDR2 YFSETQ come from the germline V gene. This record belongs to a study of post-analysis software for immune sequencing data. Whole-study context: Relapsing-remitting, secondary progressive and progressive-relapsing forms of multiple sclerosis all featured among disease courses. General study results and limits: With F measure, samples from one preparation batch clustered together strongly. TRBV5-6, TRBV5-1 and TRBV20-1 were among four to six TRBV segments more frequent in patients than controls. Those with multiple sclerosis, the patient group, showed significantly lower normalized Chao1 diversity than controls.

Prepared TCR beta cDNA libraries contained unique molecular identifiers. Researchers reported 400,000 to 550,000 cDNA molecules coming from around 1 to 9.1 million T cells. TCRdb redid the calling of the PCR reads with MiXCR, one entry per CDR3 protein. Altogether fewer than 850,000 distinct CDR3 sequences are present, 46% being singletons, with the ten largest covering around 4.7%. The source of this sequence is a girl aged 5-17 years with multiple sclerosis. The V call is TRBV5-1, the J call TRBJ2-1; tentatively, D is TRBD2 (6 bases). The sequenced material came from blood. CDR3 DNA sequence: TGCGCCAGCAGCTTGGCCGCGGGGCTTGCGAATGAGCAGTTCTTC. Its protein product is CASSLAAGLANEQFF.